This T cell receptor beta chain was sequenced for a study of identical twins. Study-level points and caveats: Some out-of-frame alpha sequences were shared by twins, and these showed excess low generation probability. Potential partial confounding of zero-insertion analyses by invariant MAIT and iNKT cells was noted.

With regard to this clonotype: The target antigen is unknown.

CDR3 length: 13 amino acids. Germline assignment: CDR1 DFQATT and CDR2 SNEGSKA (reference sequence). With V trimmed by 7 bases and J by 1 base, 6 bases remained unmatched. TCRdb re-called the 5' RACE reads through MiXCR, storing one row per CDR3 protein. Of approximately 260,000 distinct CDR3 sequences listed, around 8.8% are singletons. The same sample was also used in a study of yellow fever vaccine responses in identical twins.

The sample comprised CD8+ T cells sorted from blood. J is TRBJ2-7 and V is TRBV20-1, with TRBD1 identical over 8 bases. This clonotype originated in a woman aged 18-30 years in good health. The CDR3 nucleotides are TGCAGTGGAGAGGGGACAGGTTCCTACGAGCAGTACTTC. Translating gives CSGEGTGSYEQYF.